Listed here are 12 T cell receptor beta chains from one sample, sequenced in a study of blood T cells in healthy people across ages (dated by TCRdb to the mid-2010s). The protocol used for the library was 5' RACE. This sample was sequenced with an Illumina HiSeq 2500. The second PCR ran for roughly 7 to 11 cycles and used a J-beta primer mix along with a sample-barcoded 5' primer. The public reads were run again by TCRdb, first through fastp at Q25 and then through MiXCR, and only productive beta chains were kept. Each CDR3 protein appears once, grouped with its most common genes and DNA. Here the sample has roughly 900,000 distinct CDR3 sequences; roughly 26% occur a single time. The ten biggest clones cover roughly a sixth of the sample. The specimen was blood. Receptors originate from a woman older than 75 in good health.

On this clonotype itself: A much larger clone sits a single nucleotide away, making a read error possible. This chain connects TRBV7-2 to TRBJ2-7; D not certain. The CDR3 extends over 13 amino acids. Trimming cost V 1 base and J 9 bases, with 13 bases left between them. The V gene's germline CDR1 is SGHTA and CDR2 FQGNSA. CDR3 sequence reads: CASSLDSVSVQYF. The CDR3 nucleotides are TGTGCCAGCAGCTTAGATTCGGTGAGTGTGCAGTACTTC.

Turning to this clonotype: This clone may be a read error of a much larger clone one base away. The rearrangement uses TRBV20-1 and TRBJ2-4; D is perhaps TRBD2 (6 bases). The CDR3 consists of 15 residues. Germline lookup yields CDR1 DFQATT and CDR2 SNEGSKA (reference sequence). The CDR3 DNA is TGCAGTGCTATGGAGGGATTCAGTAGAAAAAACATTGAGTACTTC. Encoded protein: CSAMEGFSRKNIEYF.

The table lists this clonotype with many counts. This chain uses TRBV5-1 with TRBJ2-4, with 8 bases lining up with TRBD1. This CDR3 spans 14 amino acids. In germline, CDR1 is SGHRS, CDR2 YFSETQ. V lost 1 base, J lost 8 bases, and 5 bases stayed unmatched. CDR3 coding DNA: TGCGCCAGCAGCTTGCAGGGGGCGATGGACATTCAGTACTTC. Its translation is CASSLQGAMDIQYF.

The gene calls are TRBV7-9 and TRBJ2-4; maybe TRBD1 (5 bases). V was pared by 5 bases and J by 0 bases, with 8 bases between. This CDR3 region has 14 residues. Germline assignment: CDR1 SEHNR and CDR2 FQNEAQ (reference sequence). The CDR3 nucleotides read TGTGCCAGCAGCAGGGGAAGAGCCAAAAACATTCAGTACTTC. Protein product: CASSRGRAKNIQYF.

This clonotype was counted many times. The chain combines TRBV3-1 with TRBJ2-1, with 7 bases that match TRBD2. This CDR3 is built from 13 residues. V shed 3 bases, J shed 7 bases, and the junction held 3 bases outside the gene matches. Germline CDR1 LGHDT, CDR2 YNNKEL (reference sequence). The CDR3 DNA sequence: TGTGCCAGCAGCCACGGGACTATTAATGAGCAGTTCTTC. Its protein product is CASSHGTINEQFF.

This clonotype was picked up a small number of times. This rearrangement joins TRBV30 to TRBJ2-7, with 7 bases that match TRBD2. The tail of the sequence fits TRBJ2-5 better, so the J call may be wrong. Germline V gene data show CDR1 as GTSNPN and CDR2 as SVGIG (reference sequence). The CDR3 sequence is 12 residues long. The CDR3 protein is CAWSGGSETQYF. The DNA for the CDR3 is TGTGCCTGGAGCGGGGGGTCAGAGACCCAGTACTTC.

This clonotype occurred many times. The chain combines TRBV4-2 with TRBJ2-3, with D perhaps TRBD2 (5 bases). The V gene's germline CDR1 is LGHNA and CDR2 YNFKEQ. The CDR3 is made up of 14 amino acids. V was pared by 0 bases and J by 6 bases, with 10 bases between. CDR3 sequence reads: CASSQEEGRDTQYF. The CDR3 nucleotides are TGTGCCAGCAGCCAAGAAGAGGGAAGGGATACGCAGTATTTT.

Ten or more counts support this clonotype. V gene TRBV7-2 combines with J gene TRBJ2-5, with D tentatively TRBD2 (5 bases). In germline, CDR1 is SGHTA, CDR2 FQGNSA. Trimming removed 4 bases at V and 5 bases at J, with 8 bases between. CDR3 size: 12 residues. CDR3 residues: CASSSSGETQYF. In DNA form, the CDR3 reads TGTGCCAGCAGCTCCTCGGGGGAGACCCAGTACTTC.

This clonotype was observed many times. This rearrangement joins TRBV6-2 or TRBV6-3 to TRBJ2-7; TRBD1 matches at 9 bases. CDR3 length: 17 residues. Germline CDR1 reads MNHEY; CDR2 reads SVGEGT. Unmatched junction bases numbered 15, after V lost 4 bases and J lost 5 bases. CDR3 DNA: TGTGCCAGCAGTTGGTCCCGGGACAGGGCAGAAAAAGACGAGCAGTACTTC. It codes for CASSWSRDRAEKDEQYF.

The table lists this clonotype with many counts. Since a much larger clone is just one base distant, this may be a read error. The chain is built from TRBV5-1 and TRBJ2-5; TRBD2 is a possible D gene (5 bases). V was pared by 4 bases and J by 11 bases, with 15 bases between. The CDR3 loop spans 12 amino acids. CDR1 is SGHRS and CDR2 is YFSETQ in the germline V gene. CDR3 DNA sequence: TGCGCCAGCAGCCACGACGGGAATGAGCAGTACTTC. It is translated as CASSHDGNEQYF.

This clonotype occurred a few times. The CDR3 DNA sequence: TGTGCCAGCAGTTTAAGCGCAAGGACAGGAAGGGGCGAAAAACTGTTTTTT. The encoded protein is CASSLSARTGRGEKLFF. The rearrangement uses TRBV27 and TRBJ1-4; 7 bases fit TRBD1. CDR1 and CDR2 (germline): MNHEY, SMNVEV (reference sequence). V lost 2 bases to trimming and J lost 8 bases; unmatched junction nucleotides: 14. This CDR3 spans 17 amino acids.

The rearrangement uses TRBV15 and TRBJ1-1; D unresolved. Germline V CDR1 and CDR2: LNHNV, YYDKDF (reference sequence). The CDR3 is 14 amino acids. With 1 base removed from V and 1 base from J, the gap between germline ends came to 7 bases. The CDR3 loop is CATSRVVGNTEAFF. CDR3 sequence (DNA): TGTGCCACCAGCAGAGTTGTCGGGAACACTGAAGCTTTCTTT.